This T cell receptor (beta chain) was retrieved from a study of shared clonotypes between healthy human individuals. Study findings and constraints: Rarefaction gave evidence that sorted-subset sequencing remained incomplete despite large depth.

The CDR3 spans 15 residues. CDR1 and CDR2 from the germline V gene are ENHRY and SYGVKD. J gave up 6 bases and V 10 bases, and 14 bases lay outside the gene matches. Comment on this clone: Its antigen is undetermined.

Only in-frame clones appear in the TCRdb table, and some are missing; sequencing was by immunoSEQ multiplex PCR. This sample has under 1,100,000 clones, with around four fifths found just once. The TCR sequence derives from a man between 18 and 29 years old in good health. V and J are TRBV10-3 and TRBJ1-1; 10 bases align to TRBD1. Sequencing was performed on memory CD4+ T cells sorted from blood. Subset reported: CD45RA-negative fraction. This chain's CDR3 is CATRKPGQGISEAFF. The CDR3, as DNA: TGTGCCACCCGCAAACCGGGACAGGGGATATCTGAAGCTTTCTTT.